The following is a TCR beta chain sequence with its context. As yet, its antigen is unknown. The table came from immunoSEQ multiplex PCR; TCRdb's copy has only in-frame clones and leaves some out. The sample has 730,000 or so clones; around 72% are singletons. Germline V gene data show CDR1 as LNHNV and CDR2 as YYDKDF (reference sequence). This CDR3 spans 21 amino acids. V gave up 2 bases and J gave up 6 bases; unmatched junction bases: 18. The study separated CD4+ cells into CD45RA+ naive and CD45RA-negative memory subsets. The sample comes from a study of shared clonotypes between healthy human individuals. General study points: Sequencing of the sorted subsets was shown by rarefaction to be incomplete despite large depth.

This clonotype was obtained from a woman aged 30 to 39 in good health. The chain links TRBV15 to TRBJ2-2; 13 nucleotides match TRBD2. The material sequenced was memory CD4+ T cells sorted from blood. Subset described: CD45RA-negative fraction. CDR3 sequence (DNA): TGTGCCACCAGCAGACACAAGGGACTAGCGGGATCGAAGGTAAGTGCCGGGGAGCTGTTTTTT. Translated: CATSRHKGLAGSKVSAGELFF.